The 19 T cell receptor beta chains reported below all come from one sample, sequenced in a study of shared clonotypes between healthy human individuals. Sequencing used immunoSEQ multiplex PCR; TCRdb keeps in-frame clones, though not all of them. The top ten clones hold roughly 0.13% of a sample with 2 million to 2.5 million clones, approximately 96% of them seen once. Sequencing was carried out using naive CD4+ T cells sorted from blood. Subset indicated: CD45RA+ positively selected. These receptors originate from a man aged 18 to 29 in good health.

The chain carries TRBV28 and TRBJ1-5; TRBD1 matches 7 bases. The CDR3 consists of 15 residues. CDR1 is MDHEN, CDR2 SYDVKM, per germline. V shed 5 bases, J shed 3 bases, and the junction held 7 bases outside the gene matches. The CDR3 loop reads CASSDMTGINQPQHF. The CDR3 DNA is TGTGCCAGCAGTGACATGACAGGGATCAATCAGCCCCAGCATTTT.

Here the CDR3 reads CASSLGGSLDGYTF. The CDR3 DNA reads as TGTGCCAGCAGCTTAGGGGGCTCATTGGATGGCTACACCTTC. This chain joins TRBV7-2 and TRBJ1-2; the D gene is possibly TRBD1 (5 bases). The V end was cut by 1 base, the J end by 6 bases, with 12 bases between. Germline V gene sequence: CDR1 SGHTA, CDR2 FQGNSA. The length of the CDR3 is 14 residues.

The rearrangement links TRBV10-2 to TRBJ2-3; TRBD2 is a possible D gene (7 bases). V was clipped by 0 bases and J by 0 bases, with 16 bases between them. From germline, CDR1 is WSHSY and CDR2 SAAADI. This CDR3 is built from 18 residues. Here the CDR3 reads CASSESNVGRGSTDTQYF. CDR3 DNA sequence: TGCGCCAGCAGTGAGTCGAATGTGGGGAGGGGGAGCACAGATACGCAGTATTTT.

This chain joins TRBV9 and TRBJ2-3, with 14 bases fitting TRBD2. V dropped 0 bases and J dropped 5; count of bases not matched to a gene: 8. The germline V gene has CDR1 SGDLS and CDR2 YYNGEE. The CDR3 contains 18 residues. CDR3 amino acids: CASSVDAGTSGRLDTQYF. CDR3 sequence (DNA): TGTGCCAGCAGCGTAGATGCGGGGACTAGCGGGAGATTAGATACGCAGTATTTT.

The count of this clone is one. The V gene is TRBV12-5, the J gene TRBJ2-7; the D gene is possibly TRBD2 (5 bases). The germline gives CDR1 LGHNT, CDR2 FRNRAP. This CDR3 spans 13 amino acids. The V gene lost 2 bases and the J gene lost 5 bases, with 10 bases spanning the gap. The DNA for the CDR3 is TGTGCTAGTGGTTTGTTTCAGCGGCACGAGCAGTACTTC. Translated: CASGLFQRHEQYF.

On this clone: The sample carries other DNA sequences with the same CDR3. V gene TRBV11-2 combines with J gene TRBJ2-3, with D hard to call. The germline CDR1 and CDR2 sequences are SGHAT and FQNNGV. V was clipped by 1 base and J by 5 bases, with 4 bases between them. The CDR3 length is 12 residues. DNA for the CDR3: TGTGCCAGCAGCTTAGGCGGAGATACGCAGTATTTT. Protein sequence: CASSLGGDTQYF.

This chain connects TRBV7-2 to TRBJ2-3; the D gene is possibly TRBD2 (5 bases). With 4 bases removed from V and 10 bases from J, the gap between germline ends came to 21 bases. CDR1 and CDR2 from the germline V gene are SGHTA and FQGNSA. This CDR3 contains 15 residues. The CDR3 sequence: CASSSPAASTGAQYF. As DNA, the CDR3 is TGTGCCAGCAGCTCCCCCGCGGCTAGTACCGGGGCGCAGTATTTT. Filled out from reference TRBV7-2 and TRBJ2-3, the complete variable domain reads GAGVSQSPSNKVTEKGKDVELRCDPISGHTALYWYRQSLGQGLEFLIYFQGNSAPDKSGLPSDRFSAERTGGSVSTLTIQRTQQEDSAVYLCASSSPAASTGAQYFGPGTRLTVL.

The chain uses TRBV14 and TRBJ2-7; weak D call: TRBD1 (6 bases). CDR3 size: 14 residues. Trimming stripped 4 bases from V and 0 bases from J, with 10 bases between. In germline, CDR1 is SGHDN, CDR2 FVKESK. The CDR3, as DNA: TGTGCCAGCAGCCTTCGGGACACCTCCTACGAGCAGTACTTC. Its protein is CASSLRDTSYEQYF.

This rearrangement joins TRBV5-1 to TRBJ2-5; D is tentatively TRBD1 or TRBD2 (5 bases each). Germline lookup yields CDR1 SGHRS and CDR2 YFSETQ. Trimming took 4 bases from V and 4 from J, leaving 17 bases between them. The CDR3 has 15 residues. This chain's CDR3 is CASSPRQGGGETQYF. The DNA for the CDR3 is TGCGCCAGCAGCCCCCGGCAGGGTGGAGGAGAGACCCAGTACTTC. Looking up the rest from reference TRBV5-1 and TRBJ2-5 gives the full variable domain: KAGVTQTPRYLIKTRGQQVTLSCSPISGHRSVSWYQQTPGQGLQFLFEYFSETQRNKGNFPGRFSGRQFSNSRSEMNVSTLELGDSALYLCASSPRQGGGETQYFGPGTRLLVL.

A remark on this clone: This sample also contains other DNA sequences that code for the same CDR3. The gene calls are TRBV5-4 and TRBJ2-3, with D hard to call. Trimming left V 2 bases short and J 0 bases short, with 1 base between. Germline V gene lookup returns CDR1 SGHNT and CDR2 YYREEE (reference sequence). This CDR3 has 12 amino acids. The CDR3 region has the DNA TGTGCCAGCAGCTTCAGCACAGATACGCAGTATTTT. It translates to CASSFSTDTQYF. Based on the CDR3 plus reference TRBV5-4 and TRBJ2-3, the full variable domain is ETGVTQSPTHLIKTRGQQVTLRCSSQSGHNTVSWYQQALGQGPQFIFQYYREEENGRGNFPPRFSGLQFPNYSSELNVNALELDDSALYLCASSFSTDTQYFGPGTRLTVL.

This chain links TRBV27 with TRBJ2-7; TRBD2 agrees at 13 bases. The germline gives CDR1 MNHEY, CDR2 SMNVEV (reference sequence). V lost 7 bases and J lost 3; bases outside the gene matches: 6. The CDR3 sequence is 15 residues long. CDR3 sequence: CASTLGLAGDYEQYF. The CDR3 nucleotides read TGTGCCAGCACCCTTGGACTAGCGGGAGACTACGAGCAGTACTTC.

The genes are TRBV4-1 and TRBJ1-2; D possibly corresponds to TRBD1 (5 bases). V was clipped by 5 bases and J by 10 bases, with 17 bases between them. Germline V gives CDR1 MGHRA, CDR2 YSYEKL. The CDR3 spans 13 residues. The CDR3 spells CASSSTGNRHYTF. Here the CDR3 DNA reads TGCGCCAGCAGCTCCACAGGAAACCGACACTACACCTTC.

The chain couples TRBV28 to TRBJ2-5; 7 bases are a match to TRBD1. The CDR3 is 15 amino acids. J lost 3 bases, V lost 6 bases, and 10 bases had no gene match. Looked up from germline, CDR1 is MDHEN and CDR2 is SYDVKM. CDR3: CASRSTGEGKETQYF. CDR3 coding DNA: TGTGCCAGCAGGTCCACAGGGGAAGGAAAAGAGACCCAGTACTTC.

The chain recombines TRBV4-1 with TRBJ1-6; the D is unclear. The CDR3 runs 12 residues. V was cut by 2 bases and J by 13 bases, with 9 bases left in between. CDR1 is MGHRA, CDR2 YSYEKL, per germline. The CDR3 here is CASSQPTSPLHF. CDR3 nucleotide sequence: TGCGCCAGCAGCCAACCTACGTCCCCCCTCCACTTT.

The chain's CDR3 is CASRRTGGASEQYF. In DNA form, the CDR3 reads TGTGCCAGCCGAAGGACAGGGGGGGCCTCCGAGCAGTACTTC. The rearrangement uses TRBV7-2 and TRBJ2-7; TRBD1 matches at 10 bases. CDR1 and CDR2 from the germline V gene are SGHTA and FQGNSA. J gave up 6 bases and V 8 bases, and 10 bases lay outside the gene matches. This CDR3 is built from 14 residues.

The rearrangement links TRBV6-5 to TRBJ2-7; possibly TRBD2 for D (6 bases). The germline V gene has CDR1 MNHEY and CDR2 SVGAGI. The ends were cut back, 6 bases at V and 8 bases at J, with 14 bases in the middle. The CDR3 runs to 12 residues. CDR3: CASSTPGEKQYF. The CDR3 DNA sequence: TGTGCCAGCAGCACCCCGGGGGAGAAGCAGTACTTC.

This clone appeared a few times. This sequence joins TRBV6-5 and TRBJ2-2, with D maybe TRBD2 (6 bases). The CDR3 has 13 residues. Germline V gives CDR1 MNHEY, CDR2 SVGAGI. Trimming cost V 7 bases and J 2 bases, with 8 bases left between them. CDR3 in DNA: TGTGCCAGCACGGAGGGTAACACCGGGGAGCTGTTTTTT. It translates to CASTEGNTGELFF.

The rearrangement joins TRBV30 to TRBJ2-5; D not resolved. Germline values: CDR1 GTSNPN, CDR2 SVGIG (reference sequence). This CDR3 contains 14 residues. V dropped 0 bases and J dropped 8 bases, with 16 bases sitting between them. In nucleotides, the CDR3 is TGTGCCTGGAGTGTACGCGAGGTCGGCCTCACCCAGTACTTC. Translation: CAWSVREVGLTQYF.

The CDR3 region is CASSLSWRASYEQYF. CDR3 bases: TGTGCCAGCAGTTTATCGTGGCGGGCCTCCTACGAGCAGTACTTC. V usage is TRBV27 and J usage is TRBJ2-7; tentatively, D is TRBD2 (5 bases). V shed 0 bases and J shed 0 bases, with 9 bases lying between them. CDR1 MNHEY and CDR2 SMNVEV come from the germline V gene (reference sequence). The CDR3 totals 15 residues.